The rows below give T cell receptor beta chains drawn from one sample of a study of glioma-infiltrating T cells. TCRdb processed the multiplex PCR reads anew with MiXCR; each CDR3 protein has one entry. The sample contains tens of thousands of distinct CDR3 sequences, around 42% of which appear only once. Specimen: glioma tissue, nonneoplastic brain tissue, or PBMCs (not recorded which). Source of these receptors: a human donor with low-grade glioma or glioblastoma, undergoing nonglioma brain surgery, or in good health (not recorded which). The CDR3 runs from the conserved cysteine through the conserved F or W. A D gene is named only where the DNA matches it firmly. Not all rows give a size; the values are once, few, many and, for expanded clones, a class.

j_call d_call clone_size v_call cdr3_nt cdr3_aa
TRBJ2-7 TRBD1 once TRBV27 TGTGCCAGCAGTGCCCCTGGACAGGGGGATGGGGAGCAGTGCTTC CASSAPGQGDGEQCF
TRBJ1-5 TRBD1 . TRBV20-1 TGCAGTGCTAGAGCCGACAGGGGCAATAAGACCCAGCATTTT CSARADRGNKTQHF
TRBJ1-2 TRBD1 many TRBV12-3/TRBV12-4 TGTGCCAGCAGGACCAGCACAGGGGGCGACTATGGCTACACCTTC CASRTSTGGDYGYTF
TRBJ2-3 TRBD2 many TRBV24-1 TGTGCCACCAGTGAGCCGCTCGGTGGGACTAGCGGGATTAGAGATACGCAGTATTTT CATSEPLGGTSGIRDTQYF
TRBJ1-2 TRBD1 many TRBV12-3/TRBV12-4 TGTGCCAGCAATCGACAGGGTGGCGGCTATGGCTACACCTTC CASNRQGGGYGYTF
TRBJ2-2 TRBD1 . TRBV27 TGTGCCAGCAAAAGGGACAGGGGGCCCACCAAGGAGCTGTTTTTT CASKRDRGPTKELFF
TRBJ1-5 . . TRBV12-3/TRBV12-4 TGTGCCAGCCCCTCTATTCAGGGGAATCAGCCCCAGCGTTTT CASPSIQGNQPQRF
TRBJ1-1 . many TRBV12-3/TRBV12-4 TGTGCCAGCAGTCTACCCCTTGTGAACACTGAAGCTTTCTTT CASSLPLVNTEAFF
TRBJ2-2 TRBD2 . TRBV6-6 TGTGTTAGCAGTTTTATGACTAGCGTCGCCGGGGAGCTGTTTTTT CVSSFMTSVAGELFF
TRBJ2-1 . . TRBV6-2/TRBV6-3 TGTACCAGCAGCAGCAGCTACAATGAGCAGCTCTTC CTSSSSYNEQLF
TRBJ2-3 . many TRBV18 TGTGCCAGCTCACCCTCACCTCGGGATACGCAGTATTTT CASSPSPRDTQYF
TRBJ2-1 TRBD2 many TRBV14 TGTGCCAGCAGCCAAGGTCCTAGCGGGAGGTACAATGAGCAGTTCTTC CASSQGPSGRYNEQFF
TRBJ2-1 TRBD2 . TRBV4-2 TGTGCCAGCAGCCAAACCGGGACTAGCGGGAGCTCCTACAATGAGCAGTTCTTC CASSQTGTSGSSYNEQFF
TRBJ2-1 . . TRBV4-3 TGCTTTAGCAGCCAAGATTTCGTCAGGAGTTACAATGAGCAGTTCTTC CFSSQDFVRSYNEQFF
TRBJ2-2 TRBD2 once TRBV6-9 TGTGCCACCGAATGCGGGAGAGTTTCCGGGGAGCCGTTTTTT CATECGRVSGEPFF
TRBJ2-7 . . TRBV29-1 TGCAGCGTTGGTTCGGATCATCTCTACGAGCAGTACTTC CSVGSDHLYEQYF
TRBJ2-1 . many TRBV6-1 TGTGCCAGCAGTTACGTTGGGGGGAATGAGCAGTTCTTC CASSYVGGNEQFF
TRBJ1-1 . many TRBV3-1 TGTGCCAGCAGCCAGGGACACCCGACTGAAGCTTTCTTT CASSQGHPTEAFF
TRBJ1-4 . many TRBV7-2 TGTGCCAGCAGCGCTCAACAGGAAAAACTGTTTTTT CASSAQQEKLFF
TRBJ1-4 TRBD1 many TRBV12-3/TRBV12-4 TGTGCCAGCAGTGCTGATAGGACAGGCGGTGAAAAACTGTTTTTT CASSADRTGGEKLFF
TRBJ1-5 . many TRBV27 TGTGCCAGCAGTTTAAGTGTCAGATTCAATCAGCCCCAGCATTTT CASSLSVRFNQPQHF
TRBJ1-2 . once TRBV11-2 TGTGGCAGCGGCTTAATCGGCCGTATAGTTTCCTTC CGSGLIGRIVSF
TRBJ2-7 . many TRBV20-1 TGCAGTGCTAGAGGTCAGGTCTTCAGCTCCTACGAGCAGTACTTC CSARGQVFSSYEQYF
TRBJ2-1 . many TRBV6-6 TGTGCCAGCAGTTACTCGAAACAGGGTGGCGAGTTCTTC CASSYSKQGGEFF
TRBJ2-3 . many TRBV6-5 TGTGCCAGCAGTTACTCGAGGGCCCCGAAAGGGGGGAAAAGCACAGATACGCAGTATTTT CASSYSRAPKGGKSTDTQYF
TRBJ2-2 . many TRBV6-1 TGTGCCAGCAGACTAGATCCGAACACCGGGGAGCTGTTTTTT CASRLDPNTGELFF
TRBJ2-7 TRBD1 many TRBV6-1 TGTGCCAGCAGTGAAGCAGGCTACTTGGGACAGGGCGCCTACGAGCAGTACTTC CASSEAGYLGQGAYEQYF
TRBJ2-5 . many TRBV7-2 TGTGCCAGCAGCTTAGCAGGGGCTGGGTACCAAGAGACCCAGTACTTC CASSLAGAGYQETQYF
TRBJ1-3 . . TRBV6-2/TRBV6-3 TGTGCCAGCAGTTACGACTCCGCAGGAGTCTCTGGAAACACCATATATTTT CASSYDSAGVSGNTIYF
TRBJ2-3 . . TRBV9 TGTGCCAGCAGCACCGAGTGGCTGTCAAATACGCAGTATTTT CASSTEWLSNTQYF
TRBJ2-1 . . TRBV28 . CASSFYICSAPRNGHNEQFF
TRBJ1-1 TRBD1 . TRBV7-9 TGTGTTAGCAGCTTAGGGGGCTATGAAGCTTTCTTT CVSSLGGYEAFF
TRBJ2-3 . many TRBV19 TGTGCCAGTATAGAGGCAGTGGGCACAGATACGCAGTATTTT CASIEAVGTDTQYF
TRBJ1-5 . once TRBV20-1 TGCAGTGCTGGACGCCCGGGGGGCAATCAGCCCCAGCATTTT CSAGRPGGNQPQHF
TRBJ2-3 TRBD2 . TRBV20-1 TGCAGTGCCAGAGATAGCGGGAGTATGGATACGCAGTATTTT CSARDSGSMDTQYF
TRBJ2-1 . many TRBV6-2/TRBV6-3 TGTGCCAGCAGTTGGGACTCCGGCTCCTACAATGAGCAGTTCTTC CASSWDSGSYNEQFF
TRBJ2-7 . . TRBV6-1 TGTGCCAGCAGTGGGCCCGTTTCGGAGCAGTACTTC CASSGPVSEQYF
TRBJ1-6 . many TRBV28 TGTGCCAGCAGTCTCCCGCGAGGGAATAATTCACCCCTCCACTTT CASSLPRGNNSPLHF
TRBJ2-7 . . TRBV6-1 TGTGCCAGCAGTTGTACTCACGAACTCTCCTACGAGCAGTACTTC CASSCTHELSYEQYF
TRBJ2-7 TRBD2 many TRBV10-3 TGTGCCATCAGTGACACTAGCGGGGCCTACGAGCAGTACTTC CAISDTSGAYEQYF
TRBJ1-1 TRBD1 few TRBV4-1 TGCGCCACCGGACAGGACAACACTGAAGATTTCTTT CATGQDNTEDFF
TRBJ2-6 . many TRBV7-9 TGTGCCAGCAGCTTAGATGCGCGTCGGGCTGGGGCCAACGTCCTGACTTTC CASSLDARRAGANVLTF
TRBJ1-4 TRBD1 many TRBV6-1 TGTGCCAGCAGTGAAGCGACAGGGTGGCTGTTTTTT CASSEATGWLFF
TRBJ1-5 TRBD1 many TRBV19 TGTGCCAGTAGTATAGTAGGGCCAGGGGGCGGCAATCAGCCCCAGCATTTT CASSIVGPGGGNQPQHF
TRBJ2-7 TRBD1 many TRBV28 TGTGCCAGCAGTTACCCGGGACAGTACGAGCAGTACTTC CASSYPGQYEQYF
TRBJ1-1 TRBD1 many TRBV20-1 TGCAGTGCCGACGATCAAGTGACAGGGCGGAGCACTGAAGCTTTCTTT CSADDQVTGRSTEAFF
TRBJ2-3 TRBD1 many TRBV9 TGTGCCAGCAGCGTAGTGGCCCCTGGGACAGGGATGACAGATACGCAGTATTTT CASSVVAPGTGMTDTQYF
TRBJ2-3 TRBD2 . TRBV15 TGTGCCACCAGCAGAGATACCCTAGCGGGGGGGACCACAGATACGCAGTATTTT CATSRDTLAGGTTDTQYF
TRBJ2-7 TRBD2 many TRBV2 TGTGCCAGCAGGCTGGGACTAGCGGGATACTCCTACGAGCAGTACTTC CASRLGLAGYSYEQYF
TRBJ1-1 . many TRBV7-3 TGTGCCAGCAGCTTGGCGGGGCCCGGAACTGAAGCTTTCTTT CASSLAGPGTEAFF
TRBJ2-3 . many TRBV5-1 TGCGCCAGCAGCTTGAAGGCACCGGGCCCCGATACGCAGTATTTT CASSLKAPGPDTQYF
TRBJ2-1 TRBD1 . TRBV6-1 TGTGCCAGCAGTACCACAGGGGGCGGGGGAGGGACCTACAATGAGCAGTTCTTC CASSTTGGGGGTYNEQFF
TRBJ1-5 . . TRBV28 TGTGCCAGAAGTGAGAAGGGTGGCAATCAGCCCCAGCATTTT CARSEKGGNQPQHF